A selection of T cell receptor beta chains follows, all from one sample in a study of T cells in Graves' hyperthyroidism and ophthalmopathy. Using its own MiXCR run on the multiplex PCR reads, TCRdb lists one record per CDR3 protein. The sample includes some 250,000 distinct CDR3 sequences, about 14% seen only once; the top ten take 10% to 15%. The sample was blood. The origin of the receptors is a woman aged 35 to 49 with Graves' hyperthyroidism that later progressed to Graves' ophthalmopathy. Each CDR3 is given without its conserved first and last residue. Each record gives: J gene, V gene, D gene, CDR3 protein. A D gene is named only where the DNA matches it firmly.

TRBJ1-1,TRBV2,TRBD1,ASSEQRQGDTEAF
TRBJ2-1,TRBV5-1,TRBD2,ASSQLAGGNFNEQF
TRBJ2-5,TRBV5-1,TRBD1,ATNSGGAGETQY
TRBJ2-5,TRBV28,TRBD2,ASSTGLAGIQETQY
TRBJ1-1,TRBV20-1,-,SARVTAEAF
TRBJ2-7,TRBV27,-,ASSLNGVDPYEQY
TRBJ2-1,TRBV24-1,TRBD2,ATSDLAGGSSSYNEQF
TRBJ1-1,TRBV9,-,ASSVWGNTEAF
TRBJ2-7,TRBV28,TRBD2,ASSPLGGGDYEQY
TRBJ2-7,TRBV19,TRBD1,ARLQGKGTYEQY
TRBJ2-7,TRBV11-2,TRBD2,ASSLSGRNPYEQY
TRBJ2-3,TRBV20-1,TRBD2,SARDIREGRFADTQY
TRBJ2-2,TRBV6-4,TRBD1,ASSGGTGSIGELF
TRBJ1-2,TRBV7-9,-,ASSKALNYGYT
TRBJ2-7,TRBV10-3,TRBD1,ASSPTGKYEQY
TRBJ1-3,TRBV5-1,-,ASSLSVGSGNTIY
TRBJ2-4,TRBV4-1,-,ASSQDPSLGSTANIQY
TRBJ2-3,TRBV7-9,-,ASSLVDTSDTQY
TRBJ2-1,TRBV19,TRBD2,ATSTSGGNNEQF
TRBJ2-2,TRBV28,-,ASALKGNTGELF
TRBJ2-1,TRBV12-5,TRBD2,AHGGWTSGRNEQF
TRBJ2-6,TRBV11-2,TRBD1,ASSPPPGQGATGANVLT
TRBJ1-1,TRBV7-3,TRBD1,ASSLQGQLNTEAF
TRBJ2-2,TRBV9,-,ASSVERSSTGELF
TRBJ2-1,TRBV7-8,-,ASSLWAGAAYNEQF
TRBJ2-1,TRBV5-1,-,ASSSGTDYNEQF